This T cell receptor (beta chain) was sequenced in a study of Graves' ophthalmopathy and Graves' hyperthyroidism. Overall study findings and caveats: Built on 13 signatures, a model told ophthalmopathy apart from stable hyperthyroidism with 85% to 90% sensitivity and 81.08% specificity.

Scientists amplified the TCR beta CDR3 regions from RNA transcripts. After a first-round RT-PCR with HTBI primers, a second-round multiplex PCR was run. MiXCR, run by TCRdb on the multiplex PCR reads, gives a single entry per CDR3 protein. The table shows 350,000 to 450,000 distinct CDR3 sequences, with approximately 16% occurring only once. As concerns this clonotype: Its specificity is unknown.

The germline V and J ends were trimmed by 8 bases and 6 bases, with 11 bases remaining between them. This CDR3 is built from 12 residues. This chain links TRBV12-3 or TRBV12-4 with TRBJ1-5; no clear D. The sample comprised peripheral blood. The TCR originated in a woman under 30 with Graves' ophthalmopathy. The CDR3 coding sequence is TGTGCCAGCGGTACGTCTCTTCAGCCCCAGCATTTT. Translating gives CASGTSLQPQHF.